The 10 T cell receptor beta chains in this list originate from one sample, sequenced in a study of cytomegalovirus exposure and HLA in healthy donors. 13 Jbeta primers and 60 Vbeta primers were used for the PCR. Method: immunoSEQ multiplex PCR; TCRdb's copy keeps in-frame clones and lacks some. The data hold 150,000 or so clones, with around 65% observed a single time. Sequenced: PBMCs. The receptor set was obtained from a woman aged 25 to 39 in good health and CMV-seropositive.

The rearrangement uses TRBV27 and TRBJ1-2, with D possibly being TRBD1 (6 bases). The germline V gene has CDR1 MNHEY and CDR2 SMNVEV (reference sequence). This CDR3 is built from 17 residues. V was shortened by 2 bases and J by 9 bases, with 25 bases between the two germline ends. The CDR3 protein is CASSLGGGSASRLSYTF. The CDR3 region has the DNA TGTGCCAGCAGTTTAGGGGGCGGATCAGCGAGTAGATTAAGCTACACCTTC.

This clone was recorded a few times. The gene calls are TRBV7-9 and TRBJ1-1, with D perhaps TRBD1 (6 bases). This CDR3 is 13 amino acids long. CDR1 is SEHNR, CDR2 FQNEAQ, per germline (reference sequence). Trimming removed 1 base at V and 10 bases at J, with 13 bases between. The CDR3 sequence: CASSLVEGGPAFF. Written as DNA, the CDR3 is TGTGCCAGCAGCTTAGTTGAGGGGGGGCCAGCTTTCTTT.

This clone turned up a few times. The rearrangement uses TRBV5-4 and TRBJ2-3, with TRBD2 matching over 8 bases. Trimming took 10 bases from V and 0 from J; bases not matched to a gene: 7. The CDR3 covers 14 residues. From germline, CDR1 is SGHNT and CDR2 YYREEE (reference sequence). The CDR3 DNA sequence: TGTGCCGGGGCGGGCGGGGGGAGCACAGATACGCAGTATTTT. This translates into CAGAGGGSTDTQYF.

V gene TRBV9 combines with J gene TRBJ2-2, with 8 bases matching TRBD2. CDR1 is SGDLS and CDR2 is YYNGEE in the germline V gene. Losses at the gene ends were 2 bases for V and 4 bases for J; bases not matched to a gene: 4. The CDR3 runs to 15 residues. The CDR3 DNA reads TGTGCCAGCAGCGTCGGTGCGGGGGGCACCGGGGAGCTGTTTTTT. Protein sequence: CASSVGAGGTGELFF.

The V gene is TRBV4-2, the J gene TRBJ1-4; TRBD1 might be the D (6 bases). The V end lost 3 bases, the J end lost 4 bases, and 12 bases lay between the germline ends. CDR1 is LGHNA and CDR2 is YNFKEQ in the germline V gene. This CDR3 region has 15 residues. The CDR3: CASSQRQEINEKLFF. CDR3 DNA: TGTGCCAGCAGCCAGAGACAGGAGATTAATGAAAAACTGTTTTTT.

CDR3 in DNA: TGTGCCAGCAGTGTCGCGGGAGGGTCGACGAGGAGTGAGCAGTACTTC. Translating it yields CASSVAGGSTRSEQYF. The chain joins TRBV6-1 to TRBJ2-7; TRBD2 aligns across 9 bases. After removal of 4 bases from V and 7 bases from J, the junction contained 14 bases not matched to a gene. This CDR3 is 16 amino acids long. Germline CDR1 reads MNHNS; CDR2 reads SASEGT.

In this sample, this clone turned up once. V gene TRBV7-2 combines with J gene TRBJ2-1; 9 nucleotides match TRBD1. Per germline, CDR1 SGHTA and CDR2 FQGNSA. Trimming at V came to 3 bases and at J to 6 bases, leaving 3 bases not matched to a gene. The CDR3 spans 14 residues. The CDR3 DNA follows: TGTGCCAGCAGCTTGGGACAGGGCCCCAATGAGCAGTTCTTC. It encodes CASSLGQGPNEQFF.

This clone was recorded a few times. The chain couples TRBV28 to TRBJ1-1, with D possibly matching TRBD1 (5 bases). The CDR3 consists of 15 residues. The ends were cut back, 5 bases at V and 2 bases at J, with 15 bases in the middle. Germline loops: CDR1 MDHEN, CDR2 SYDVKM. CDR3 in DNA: TGTGCCAGCAGTGTAGAGGCTCAGGGTAACACTGAAGCTTTCTTT. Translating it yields CASSVEAQGNTEAFF.

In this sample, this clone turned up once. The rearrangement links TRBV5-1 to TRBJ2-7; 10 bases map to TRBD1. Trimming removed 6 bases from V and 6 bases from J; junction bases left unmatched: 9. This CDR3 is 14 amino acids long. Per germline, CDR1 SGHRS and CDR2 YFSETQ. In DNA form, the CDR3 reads TGCGCCAGCACTACCGGGACAGGGGTGGGCGAGCAGTACTTC. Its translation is CASTTGTGVGEQYF.

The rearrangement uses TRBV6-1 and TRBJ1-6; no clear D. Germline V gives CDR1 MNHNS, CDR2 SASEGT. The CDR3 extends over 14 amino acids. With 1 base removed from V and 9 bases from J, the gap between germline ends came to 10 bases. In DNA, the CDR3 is TGTGCCAGCAGTGAAGTATTTGGGCCTTCACCCCTCCACTTT. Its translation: CASSEVFGPSPLHF.